The clone carrying this T cell receptor (beta chain) was counted only a few times. Antigen: not known. The source of the sample is a study of T cells in Graves' hyperthyroidism and ophthalmopathy. The CDR3 consists of 13 residues. Trimming shortened V by 4 bases and J by 3 bases, and 9 bases separated the two germline ends. Overall study results and limits: The majority of expanded thyroid clonotypes above 0.001 also appeared in blood.

The study included ophthalmopathy patients with Clinical Activity Score at least 3, NOSPECS grade at least 4 and duration under 3 months. RNA transcripts served as the template for amplifying TCR beta CDR3 regions. The TCR CDR3 was amplified in a first-round RT-PCR using the HTBI primer set. One entry per CDR3 protein results from TCRdb running MiXCR on the multiplex PCR reads. The sample records about 480,000 distinct CDR3 sequences, approximately 25% being singletons. The V call is TRBV12-3 or TRBV12-4, the J call TRBJ1-1; D gene uncertain. Source material: blood. This receptor was obtained from a young woman with Graves' ophthalmopathy. The chain's CDR3 is CASSSQSYTEAFF. CDR3 nucleotide sequence: TGTGCCAGCAGTTCTCAGAGCTACACTGAAGCTTTCTTT.